Listed here is a single T cell receptor beta chain. The antigen is unknown. These data are taken from a study of identical twins' blood T cells. The study, taken as a whole, reports: V gene usage reportedly matched far better within twin pairs than unrelated donors.

TCRdb reprocessed the 5' RACE reads with MiXCR, giving one entry per CDR3 protein. The sample shows hundreds of thousands of distinct CDR3 sequences, about 28% of them seen only once. Germline V CDR1 and CDR2: SGHRS, YFSETQ. There are 17 residues in the CDR3. V shed 3 bases, J shed 0 bases, and the junction held 6 bases outside the gene matches. Material for sequencing was PBMCs. The V and J genes are TRBV5-1 and TRBJ2-3; 11 nucleotides match TRBD2. This clonotype was obtained from a woman aged 18-49 years in good health. In DNA, the CDR3 is TGCGCCAGCAGCTCCCTAGGACTAGCGGGTAGCACAGATACGCAGTATTTT. It is translated as CASSSLGLAGSTDTQYF.